The 4 T cell receptor beta chains listed next were all sequenced from one sample in a study of vaccination and CD4 T cells after COVID-19. Time point noted: late sampling 161 to 241 days after vaccination in three convalescent patients. The treatment here: roughly 11-day PBMC culture with coronavirus spike peptide pools or control peptides (ViraFEST assay). Their target antigens are unknown. Sequence data for DNA of cultured CD4+ T cells were generated by the Oncomine TCR Beta short-read assay. TCRdb independently ran MiXCR on the PCR reads; one entry per CDR3 protein. The sample comprises some 25,000 distinct CDR3 sequences, 30% of which are singletons, and under 3.5% rests with the top ten. The sequencing here drew on CD4+ T cells from blood, cultured in vitro, taken about 7 months after SARS-CoV-2 vaccination. These receptors were taken from a human donor who had recovered from COVID-19.

On this clonotype itself: Here the CDR3 omits its conserved ending phenylalanine or tryptophan, so a read error is the likely source. The rearrangement uses TRBV20-1 and TRBJ2-7; D is unresolved. CDR3 length: 12 amino acids. CDR1 and CDR2 (germline): DFQATT, SNEGSKA (reference sequence). Trimming took off 2 bases at V and 3 bases at J, with 8 bases between the two ends. Here the CDR3 DNA reads TGCAGTGCTAGACGCTCTGACTACGAGCAGTACTCC. It yields the protein CSARRSDYEQYS.

This clonotype was detected a few times. The V call is TRBV10-3, the J call TRBJ2-5; TRBD2 aligns across 15 bases. The CDR3 length is 17 residues. J was trimmed by 5 bases and V by 0 bases; bases with no gene match: 4. Germline CDR1 is ENHRY and CDR2 is SYGVKD. The CDR3 here is CAISESGLAGGLETQYF. The CDR3 nucleotides read TGTGCCATCAGTGAGTCGGGACTAGCGGGAGGATTGGAGACCCAGTACTTC.

The chain recombines TRBV4-1 with TRBJ1-4; D possibly corresponds to TRBD1 (5 bases). This CDR3 region has 15 residues. Deletions cut 2 bases from V and 14 bases from J, with 21 bases between. Germline values: CDR1 MGHRA, CDR2 YSYEKL. This CDR3 is CASSQRDVDAWGLFF. CDR3 in DNA: TGCGCCAGCAGCCAACGGGACGTCGACGCCTGGGGGCTGTTTTTT.

The rearrangement joins TRBV15 to TRBJ2-1, with 12 bases lining up with TRBD2. V gave up 3 bases and J gave up 8 bases; unmatched junction bases: 2. This CDR3 has 14 amino acids. Germline V CDR1 and CDR2: LNHNV, YYDKDF (reference sequence). CDR3 protein: CATSRGLAGHEQFF. The CDR3 DNA reads as TGTGCCACCAGCAGGGGACTAGCGGGCCATGAGCAGTTCTTC. Full variable domain (rest looked up from reference TRBV15 and TRBJ2-1): DAMVIQNPRYQVTQFGKPVTLSCSQTLNHNVMYWYQQKSSQAPKLLFHYYDKDFNNEADTPDNFQSRRPNTSFCFLDIRSPGLGDTAMYLCATSRGLAGHEQFFGPGTRLTVL.